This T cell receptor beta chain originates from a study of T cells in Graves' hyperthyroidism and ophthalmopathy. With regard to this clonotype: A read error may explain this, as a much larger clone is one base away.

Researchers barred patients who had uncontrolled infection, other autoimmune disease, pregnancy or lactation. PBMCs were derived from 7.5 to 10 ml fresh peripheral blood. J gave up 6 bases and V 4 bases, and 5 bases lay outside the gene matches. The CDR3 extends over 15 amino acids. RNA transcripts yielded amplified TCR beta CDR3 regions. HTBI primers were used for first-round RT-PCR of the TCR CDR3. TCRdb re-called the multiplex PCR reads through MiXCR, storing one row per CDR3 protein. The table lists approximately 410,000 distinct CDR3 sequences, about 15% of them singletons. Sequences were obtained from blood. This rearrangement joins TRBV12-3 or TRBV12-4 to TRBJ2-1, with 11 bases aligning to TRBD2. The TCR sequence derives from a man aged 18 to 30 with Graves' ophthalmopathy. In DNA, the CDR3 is TGTGCCAGCAGTTCTCGAACTAGCGGGAGCAATGAGCAGTTCTTC. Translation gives CASSSRTSGSNEQFF.